The source of this T cell receptor beta chain is a study of vaccination and CD4 T cells after COVID-19. The overall study: Overlapping peptides covering the spike proteins of SARS-CoV-2, HCoV-NL63, HCoV-OC43 and HCoV-229E were added to stimulate cells.

V lost 0 bases to trimming and J lost 2 bases, with 8 bases between them. The CDR3 extends over 15 amino acids. In germline, CDR1 is SGHDN, CDR2 FVKESK. Treatment specified: approximately 9-day PBMC culture with coronavirus spike peptide pools or control peptides (ViraFEST assay). Comments on this clonotype: Its matching antigen is unknown.

Sequencing of the DNA from cultured CD4+ T cells was carried out with the Oncomine TCR Beta short-read assay. Via MiXCR, TCRdb re-called the PCR reads, giving one row per CDR3 protein. The table lists tens of thousands of distinct CDR3 sequences, about two fifths of them singletons. The sequencing used CD4+ T cells from blood, cultured in vitro, collected before SARS-CoV-2 vaccination. The clonotype originates from a human donor who received a COVID-19 vaccine. V usage is TRBV14 and J usage is TRBJ1-5; D call uncertain. The chain's CDR3 is CASSQEDGRNQPQHF. CDR3 in DNA: TGTGCCAGCAGCCAAGAGGACGGGCGCAATCAGCCCCAGCATTTT.